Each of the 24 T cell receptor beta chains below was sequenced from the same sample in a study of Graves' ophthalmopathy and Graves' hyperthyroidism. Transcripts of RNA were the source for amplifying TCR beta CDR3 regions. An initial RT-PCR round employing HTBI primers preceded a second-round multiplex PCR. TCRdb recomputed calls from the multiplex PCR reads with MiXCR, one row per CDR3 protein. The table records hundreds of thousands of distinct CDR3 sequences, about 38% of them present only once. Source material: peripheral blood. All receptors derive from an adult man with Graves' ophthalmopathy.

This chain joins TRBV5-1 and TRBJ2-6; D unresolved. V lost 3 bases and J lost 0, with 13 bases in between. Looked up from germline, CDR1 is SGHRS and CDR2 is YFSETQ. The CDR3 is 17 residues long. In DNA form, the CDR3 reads TGCGCCAGCAGCTGGACGCCGGACCTCTCTGGGGCCAACGTCCTGACTTTC. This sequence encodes CASSWTPDLSGANVLTF.

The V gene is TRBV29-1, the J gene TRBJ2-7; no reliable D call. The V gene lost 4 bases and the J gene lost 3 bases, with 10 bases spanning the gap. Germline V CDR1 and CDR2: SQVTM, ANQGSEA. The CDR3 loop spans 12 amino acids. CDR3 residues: CSVGRPGYEQYF. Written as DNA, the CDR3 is TGCAGCGTTGGCAGACCGGGCTACGAGCAGTACTTC.

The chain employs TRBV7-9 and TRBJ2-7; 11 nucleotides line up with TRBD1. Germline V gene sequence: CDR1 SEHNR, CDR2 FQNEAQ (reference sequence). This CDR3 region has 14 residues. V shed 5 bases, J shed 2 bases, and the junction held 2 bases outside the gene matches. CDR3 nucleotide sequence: TGTGCCAGCAGCGGGGGACAGGGGGCCTACGAGCAGTACGTC. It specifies CASSGGQGAYEQYV.

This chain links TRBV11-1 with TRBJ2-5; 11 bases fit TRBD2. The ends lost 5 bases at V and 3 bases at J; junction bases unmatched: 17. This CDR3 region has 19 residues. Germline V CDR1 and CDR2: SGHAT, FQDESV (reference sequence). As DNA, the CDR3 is TGTGCCAGCAGCACAGGGGATTTGACTAGCGGGACAAACGAAGAGACCCAGTACTTC. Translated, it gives CASSTGDLTSGTNEETQYF.

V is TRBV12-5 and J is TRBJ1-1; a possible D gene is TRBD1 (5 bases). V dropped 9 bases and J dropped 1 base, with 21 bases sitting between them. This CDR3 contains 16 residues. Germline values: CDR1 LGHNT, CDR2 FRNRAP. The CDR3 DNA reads TGTGCTAGCGCCTCACGGGGGGGACTAGCGAACACTGAAGCTTTCTTT. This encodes CASASRGGLANTEAFF.

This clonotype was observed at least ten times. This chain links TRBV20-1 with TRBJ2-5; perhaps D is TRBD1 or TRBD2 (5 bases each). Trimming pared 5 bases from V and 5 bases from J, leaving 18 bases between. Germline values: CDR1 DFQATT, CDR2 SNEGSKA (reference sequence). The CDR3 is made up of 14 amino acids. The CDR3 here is CSADSGSRGETQYF. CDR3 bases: TGCAGTGCTGACTCGGGCTCCCGGGGCGAGACCCAGTACTTC.

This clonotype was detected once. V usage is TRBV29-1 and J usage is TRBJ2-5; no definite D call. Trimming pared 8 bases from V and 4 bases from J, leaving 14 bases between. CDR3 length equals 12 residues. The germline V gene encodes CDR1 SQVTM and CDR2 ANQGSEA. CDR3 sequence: CSLDGDSETQYF. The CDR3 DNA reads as TGCAGCTTAGATGGGGATTCAGAGACCCAGTACTTC.

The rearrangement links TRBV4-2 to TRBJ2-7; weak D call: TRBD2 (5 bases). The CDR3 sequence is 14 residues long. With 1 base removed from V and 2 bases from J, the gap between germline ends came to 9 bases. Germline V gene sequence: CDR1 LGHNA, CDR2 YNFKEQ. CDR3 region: CASSQGGLPYEQYF. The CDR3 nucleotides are TGTGCCAGCAGCCAAGGCGGGCTCCCCTACGAGCAGTACTTC.

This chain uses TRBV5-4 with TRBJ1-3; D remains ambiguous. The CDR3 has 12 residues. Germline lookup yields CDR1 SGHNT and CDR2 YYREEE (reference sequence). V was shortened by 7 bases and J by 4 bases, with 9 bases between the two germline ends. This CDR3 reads CASGPNGNTIYF. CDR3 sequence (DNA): TGTGCCAGCGGCCCAAACGGAAACACCATATATTTT.

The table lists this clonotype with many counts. Here the CDR3 reads CASSPGTASGANVLTF. The CDR3 nucleotides are TGTGCCAGTAGTCCCGGGACAGCCTCTGGGGCCAACGTCCTGACTTTC. J is TRBJ2-6 and V is TRBV19; 7 positions agree with TRBD1. The CDR3 has 16 amino acids. Per germline, CDR1 LNHDA and CDR2 SQIVND (reference sequence). The V segment lost 5 bases and the J segment 0 bases; nucleotides outside the gene matches: 4.

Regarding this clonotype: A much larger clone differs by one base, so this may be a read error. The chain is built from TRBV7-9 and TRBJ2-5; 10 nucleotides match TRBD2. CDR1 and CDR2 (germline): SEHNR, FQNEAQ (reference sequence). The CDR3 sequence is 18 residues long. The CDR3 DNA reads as TGTGCCACCAGCTCCGTTATCCTAGCGGGAGAACACCAAGAGACCCAGTACTTC. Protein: CATSSVILAGEHQETQYF.

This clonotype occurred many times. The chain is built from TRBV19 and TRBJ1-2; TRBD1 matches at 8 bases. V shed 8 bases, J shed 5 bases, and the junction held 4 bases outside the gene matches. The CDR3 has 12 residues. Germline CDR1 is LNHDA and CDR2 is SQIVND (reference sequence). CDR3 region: CASRQGSYGYTF. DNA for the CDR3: TGTGCCAGTCGACAGGGGTCTTATGGCTACACCTTC.

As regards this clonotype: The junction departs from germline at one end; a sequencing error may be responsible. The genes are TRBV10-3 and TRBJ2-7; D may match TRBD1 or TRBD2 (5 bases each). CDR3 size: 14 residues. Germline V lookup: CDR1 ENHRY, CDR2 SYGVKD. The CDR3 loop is CAISFGTYTYEQYF. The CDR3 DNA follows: TGTGCCATCAGCTTCGGGACGTATACCTATGAGCAGTACTTC.

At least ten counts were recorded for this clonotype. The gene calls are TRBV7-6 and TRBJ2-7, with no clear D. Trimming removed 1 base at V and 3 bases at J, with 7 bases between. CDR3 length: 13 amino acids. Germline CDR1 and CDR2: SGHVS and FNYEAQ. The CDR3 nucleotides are TGTGCCAGCAGCTTAGAGGACGGCTACGAGCAGTACTTC. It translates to CASSLEDGYEQYF.

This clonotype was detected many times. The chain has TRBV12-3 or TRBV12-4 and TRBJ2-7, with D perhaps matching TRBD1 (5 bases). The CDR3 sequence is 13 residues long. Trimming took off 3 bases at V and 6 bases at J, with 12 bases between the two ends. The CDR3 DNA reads TGTGCCAGCAGTTTGGGGCAGGTCCCCGAGCAGTACTTC. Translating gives CASSLGQVPEQYF.

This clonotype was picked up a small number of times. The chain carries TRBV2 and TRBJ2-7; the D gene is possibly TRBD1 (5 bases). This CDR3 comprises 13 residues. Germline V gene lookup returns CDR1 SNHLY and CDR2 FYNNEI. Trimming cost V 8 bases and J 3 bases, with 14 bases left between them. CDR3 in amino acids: CASSHDRGYEQYF. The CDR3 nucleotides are TGTGCCAGCTCACACGACAGAGGCTACGAGCAGTACTTC.

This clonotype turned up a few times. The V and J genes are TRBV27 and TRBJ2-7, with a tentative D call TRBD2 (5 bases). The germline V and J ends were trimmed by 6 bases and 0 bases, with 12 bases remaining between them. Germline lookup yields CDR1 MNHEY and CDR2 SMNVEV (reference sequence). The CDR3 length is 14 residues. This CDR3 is CASRDSIPSYEQYF. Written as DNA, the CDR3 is TGTGCCAGCAGGGACTCTATACCCTCCTACGAGCAGTACTTC.

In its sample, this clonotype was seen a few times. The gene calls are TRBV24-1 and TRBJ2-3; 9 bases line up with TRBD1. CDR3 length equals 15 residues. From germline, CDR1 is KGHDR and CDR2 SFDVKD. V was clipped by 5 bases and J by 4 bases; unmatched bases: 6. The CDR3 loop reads CATSVLGQGADTQYF. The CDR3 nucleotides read TGTGCCACCAGTGTGTTGGGACAGGGAGCAGATACGCAGTATTTT.

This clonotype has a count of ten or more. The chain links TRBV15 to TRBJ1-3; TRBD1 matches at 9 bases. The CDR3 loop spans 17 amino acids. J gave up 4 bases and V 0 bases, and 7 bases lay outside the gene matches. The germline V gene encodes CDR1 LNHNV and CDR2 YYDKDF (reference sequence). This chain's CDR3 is CATSRDLGTGFGNTIYF. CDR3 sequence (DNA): TGTGCCACCAGCAGAGATCTAGGGACAGGGTTCGGAAACACCATATATTTT.

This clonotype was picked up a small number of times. In DNA, the CDR3 is TGTGCCAGCAGCTCGTTCGACAGAAGTTACGAGCAGTACTTC. It codes for CASSSFDRSYEQYF. The chain couples TRBV5-6 to TRBJ2-7; maybe TRBD1 (5 bases). Germline V gives CDR1 SGHDT, CDR2 YYEEEE. Trimming cost V 3 bases and J 4 bases, with 14 bases left between them. The CDR3 loop spans 14 amino acids.

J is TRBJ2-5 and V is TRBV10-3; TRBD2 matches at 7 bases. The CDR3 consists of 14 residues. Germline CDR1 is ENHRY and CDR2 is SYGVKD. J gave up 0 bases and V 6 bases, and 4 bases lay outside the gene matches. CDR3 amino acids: CAISGGSYQETQYF. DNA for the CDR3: TGTGCCATCAGCGGGGGGTCGTACCAAGAGACCCAGTACTTC.

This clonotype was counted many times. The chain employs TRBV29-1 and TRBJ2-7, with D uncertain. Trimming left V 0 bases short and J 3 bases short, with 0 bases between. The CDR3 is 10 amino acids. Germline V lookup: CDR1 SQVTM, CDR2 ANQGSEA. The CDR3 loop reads CSVEDYEQYF. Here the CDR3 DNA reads TGCAGCGTTGAAGACTACGAGCAGTACTTC.

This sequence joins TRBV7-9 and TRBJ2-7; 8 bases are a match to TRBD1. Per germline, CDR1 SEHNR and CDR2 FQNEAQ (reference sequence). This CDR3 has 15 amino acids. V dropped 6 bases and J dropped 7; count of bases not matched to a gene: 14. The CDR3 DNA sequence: TGTGCCAGCAGTTTCGAGGACAGGGTTCTGGAAGAGCAGTACTTC. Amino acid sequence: CASSFEDRVLEEQYF. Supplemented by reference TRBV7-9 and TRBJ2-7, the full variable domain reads DTGVSQNPRHKITKRGQNVTFRCDPISEHNRLYWYRQTLGQGPEFLTYFQNEAQLEKSRLLSDRFSAERPKGSFSTLEIQRTEQGDSAMYLCASSFEDRVLEEQYFGPGTRLTVT.

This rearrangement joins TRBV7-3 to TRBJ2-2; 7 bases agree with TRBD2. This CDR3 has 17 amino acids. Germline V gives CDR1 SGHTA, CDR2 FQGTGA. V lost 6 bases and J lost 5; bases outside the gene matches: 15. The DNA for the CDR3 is TGTGCCAGCAGTAATATTCCCGCGCGGGAGTTGACCGGGGAGCTGTTTTTT. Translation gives CASSNIPARELTGELFF. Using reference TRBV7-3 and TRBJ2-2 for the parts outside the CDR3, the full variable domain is GAGVSQTPSNKVTEKGKYVELRCDPISGHTALYWYRQSLGQGPEFLIYFQGTGAADDSGLPNDRFFAVRPEGSVSTLKIQRTERGDSAVYLCASSNIPARELTGELFFGEGSRLTVL.